This T cell receptor beta chain appears in the sequencing data of a study of identical twins. This clonotype was detected only a few times. Its antigen is unknown. CDR1 and CDR2 from the germline V gene are LGHDT and YNNKEL (reference sequence). V shed 3 bases and J shed 1 base, with 12 bases lying between them. The CDR3 totals 15 residues. TCRdb passed the 5' RACE reads through MiXCR, listing each CDR3 protein once. The table shows about 450,000 distinct CDR3 sequences, with around 18% occurring only once. Study-wide findings and caveats: Abundant cord blood beta clonotypes carried fewer insertions; memory repertoires showed none.

The chain recombines TRBV3-1 with TRBJ2-5, with TRBD2 as a possible D gene (6 bases). Sequenced: naive T cells sorted from blood. This clonotype was sampled from a man in his fifties or sixties in good health. The CDR3, as DNA: TGTGCCAGCAGCCAGCAACCGGGACTCCAAGAGACCCAGTACTTC. It is translated as CASSQQPGLQETQYF.